This T cell receptor beta chain was recovered during a study of cytomegalovirus exposure and HLA in healthy donors. About this clone: Its antigen is unidentified.

CDR3 length: 18 amino acids. Per germline, CDR1 SGHDT and CDR2 YYEEEE. Trimming removed 6 bases from V and 4 bases from J; junction bases left unmatched: 15. The donors were part of the validation cohort of 120 subjects. That cohort was separate from the first cohort, which comprised 666 subjects. TCRdb keeps only in-frame clones here, not all; method: immunoSEQ multiplex PCR. The repertoire has 150,000 to 250,000 clones, 65% to 90% of them found once; the top ten carry roughly 12%. Study-wide findings and caveats: It was found in a later analysis that first-cohort TCR clusters tended to co-occur in the 120 validation repertoires. Generally TCR sequences proved uncommon, though certain public TCRs appeared in numerous donors.

The chain employs TRBV5-6 and TRBJ2-1; 11 bases are a match to TRBD2. The TCR sequence derives from a woman aged 25 to 39 in good health and CMV-seropositive. The sample comprised PBMCs. The CDR3 protein is CASTLLTSGERIYNEQFF. In DNA, the CDR3 is TGTGCCAGCACCCTCCTGACTAGCGGGGAAAGGATTTACAATGAGCAGTTCTTC. The complete variable domain, with remaining parts taken from reference TRBV5-6 and TRBJ2-1, reads DAGVTQSPTHLIKTRGQQVTLRCSPKSGHDTVSWYQQALGQGPQFIFQYYEEEERQRGNFPDRFSGHQFPNYSSELNVNALLLGDSALYLCASTLLTSGERIYNEQFFGPGTRLTVL.